Sequencing of this T cell receptor beta chain was carried out in a study of cytomegalovirus exposure and HLA in healthy donors. Study results and caveats: It was confirmed in vitro that a few of the CMV-associated chains were specific for CMV antigens. Cytomegalovirus status was reportedly diagnosed by the classifier with high specificity and sensitivity. In a later analysis, at a false discovery rate of 0.05, under 20,000 TCR beta sequences were associated with HLA alleles.

With 60 Vbeta and 13 Jbeta primers, the PCR was carried out. Data came from immunoSEQ multiplex PCR; TCRdb stores just in-frame clones and leaves some out. The sample yields over 150,000 clones, around 77% seen once. This clone occurred a few times. Its antigen is undetermined. Trimming removed 2 bases at V and 0 bases at J, with 17 bases between. The CDR3 sequence is 17 residues long. Germline V gene lookup returns CDR1 MNHEY and CDR2 SMNVEV (reference sequence). Though nominally healthy at sampling, donors likely had unrecorded immune exposures. The source material was PBMCs. J is TRBJ2-7 and V is TRBV27, with a tentative D call TRBD1 (5 bases). This receptor was obtained from a woman in her twenties or thirties in good health and CMV-seronegative. The chain's CDR3 is CASSLQGGDDLSYEQYF. Here the CDR3 DNA reads TGTGCCAGCAGTTTACAGGGCGGAGACGACCTCTCCTACGAGCAGTACTTC.